This T cell receptor (beta chain) derives from a study of post-analysis software for immune sequencing data. A word on this clonotype: Its cognate antigen is unknown.

Every TCR beta cDNA library bore unique molecular identifiers. TCRdb re-called the PCR reads through MiXCR, storing one row per CDR3 protein. The sample records hundreds of thousands of distinct CDR3 sequences, about 40% being singletons. This CDR3 comprises 14 residues. Germline V gene sequence: CDR1 DFQATT, CDR2 SNEGSKA (reference sequence). Trimming took 7 bases from V and 6 from J; bases not matched to a gene: 12. Study conclusions and caveats: TRBV5-6, TRBV5-1 and TRBV20-1 were among several TRBV segments more frequent in patients than controls.

The sequenced material came from blood. This chain connects TRBV20-1 to TRBJ2-3; TRBD2 aligns across 8 bases. This TCR derives from a girl aged 10 to 17 with multiple sclerosis. This CDR3 is CSETRGTSSDTQYF. The CDR3 DNA sequence: TGCAGTGAGACCAGAGGGACTAGTAGCGATACGCAGTATTTT.